This section outlines one T cell receptor beta chain sequence together with its context. Its matching antigen is unknown. The CDR3 is 14 residues long. Deletions cut 7 bases from V and 1 base from J, with 13 bases between. Germline V gene sequence: CDR1 MNHEY, CDR2 SVGEGT. The source of the sample is a study of T cells in Graves' hyperthyroidism and ophthalmopathy. Study-level results: In the blood, most expanded thyroid clonotypes above 0.001 appeared as well.

It was RNA transcripts that yielded the amplified TCR beta CDR3 regions. HTBI primers were the set used in a first-round RT-PCR of the TCR CDR3. Via MiXCR, TCRdb re-called the multiplex PCR reads, giving one row per CDR3 protein. In the table there are fewer than 250,000 distinct CDR3 sequences, over 20% of which are singletons. The source material was blood. The chain joins TRBV6-2 or TRBV6-3 to TRBJ2-5; D unclear. This TCR was sampled from a woman between 40 and 55 years old with Graves' ophthalmopathy. The CDR3 reads CASIRIKLQETQYF. The CDR3 region has the DNA TGTGCCAGCATCCGGATTAAACTCCAAGAGACCCAGTACTTC.